Each of the 25 T cell receptor beta chains below was sequenced from the same sample in a study of T cell changes during pregnancy in multiple sclerosis. The data were produced by immunoSEQ multiplex PCR, yet TCRdb's version contains in-frame clones alone and is incomplete. The table records some 54,000 clones, 94% of them present only once. The sequencing here drew on CD8+ T cells from peripheral blood mononuclear cells, taken in the third trimester of pregnancy. The receptors were gathered from a female donor with multiple sclerosis, enrolled in a pregnancy study.

The genes are TRBV27 and TRBJ1-1; 8 bases are a match to TRBD1. The CDR3 covers 18 residues. Germline values: CDR1 MNHEY, CDR2 SMNVEV (reference sequence). With V trimmed by 5 bases and J by 0 bases, 14 bases remained unmatched. The CDR3 nucleotides read TGTGCCAGCAGTCCACAGGGGGTAATACCCATTATGAACACTGAAGCTTTCTTT. The encoded protein is CASSPQGVIPIMNTEAFF.

The V call is TRBV30, the J call TRBJ2-7, with 8 bases that match TRBD1. Trimming at V came to 2 bases and at J to 1 base, leaving 4 bases not matched to a gene. The CDR3 sequence is 14 residues long. Germline V lookup: CDR1 GTSNPN, CDR2 SVGIG (reference sequence). Here the CDR3 DNA reads TGTGCCTGGAGTCGGACAGGGCTTTCCTACGAGCAGTACTTC. Protein sequence: CAWSRTGLSYEQYF.

The V call is TRBV28, the J call TRBJ1-1; no definite D call. The CDR3 covers 14 residues. V lost 4 bases to trimming and J lost 2 bases, with 11 bases between them. CDR1 and CDR2 (germline): MDHEN, SYDVKM. The CDR3 region is CASSSPPVNTEAFF. The CDR3 DNA follows: TGTGCCAGCAGTTCCCCACCAGTAAACACTGAAGCTTTCTTT.

V gene TRBV29-1 combines with J gene TRBJ1-1, with TRBD1 matching over 12 bases. Trimming at V came to 6 bases and at J to 8 bases, leaving 4 bases not matched to a gene. Germline CDR1 SQVTM, CDR2 ANQGSEA. There are 12 residues in the CDR3. The CDR3 nucleotides are TGCAGCGTAGCCGGGACAGGGGGCGAAGCTTTCTTT. It specifies CSVAGTGGEAFF.

The chain has TRBV5-1 and TRBJ2-7; 7 positions match TRBD1. The CDR3 totals 13 residues. V gave up 4 bases and J gave up 1 base; unmatched junction bases: 2. Looked up from germline, CDR1 is SGHRS and CDR2 is YFSETQ. This chain's CDR3 is CASSDRVSYEQYF. DNA for the CDR3: TGCGCCAGCAGCGACAGGGTTTCCTACGAGCAGTACTTC.

V usage is TRBV28 and J usage is TRBJ2-2; perhaps TRBD2 as D (5 bases). CDR1 is MDHEN and CDR2 is SYDVKM in the germline V gene. V was trimmed by 3 bases and J by 3 bases, leaving 14 bases between them. The CDR3 consists of 16 residues. The CDR3 here is CASSFKIPGDTGELFF. The CDR3 coding sequence is TGTGCCAGCAGTTTTAAGATACCCGGGGACACCGGGGAGCTGTTTTTT.

This chain joins TRBV7-6 and TRBJ2-2; TRBD2 matches at 8 bases. J was trimmed by 6 bases and V by 1 base; bases with no gene match: 4. Per the germline V gene, CDR1 is SGHVS and CDR2 is FNYEAQ. This CDR3 contains 15 residues. Here the CDR3 reads CASSLESGSAGELFF. The CDR3 nucleotides read TGTGCCAGCAGCTTAGAGAGCGGGAGCGCCGGGGAGCTGTTTTTT.

Written as DNA, the CDR3 is TGCGCCAGCAGTTTTACAGGCTATGGCTACACCTTC. This sequence encodes CASSFTGYGYTF. The genes are TRBV5-1 and TRBJ1-2; a weak D match, TRBD1 (5 bases). The CDR3 has 12 residues. Trimming took 5 bases from V and 4 from J, leaving 9 bases between them. The germline V gene has CDR1 SGHRS and CDR2 YFSETQ. The full variable domain, in which reference TRBV5-1 and TRBJ1-2 provide the parts outside the CDR3, is KAGVTQTPRYLIKTRGQQVTLSCSPISGHRSVSWYQQTPGQGLQFLFEYFSETQRNKGNFPGRFSGRQFSNSRSEMNVSTLELGDSALYLCASSFTGYGYTFGSGTRLTVV.

CDR3 sequence: CASSLGSRGNYGYTF. The CDR3 DNA follows: TGTGCCAGCAGCTTGGGAAGCAGGGGGAACTATGGCTACACCTTC. The chain uses TRBV5-4 and TRBJ1-2; 7 positions match TRBD1. V dropped 0 bases and J dropped 2; count of bases not matched to a gene: 4. This CDR3 region has 15 residues. Germline CDR1 and CDR2: SGHNT and YYREEE (reference sequence).

The genes are TRBV5-5 and TRBJ2-1; D might be TRBD2 (5 bases). V lost 5 bases to trimming and J lost 8 bases, with 14 bases between them. Germline loops: CDR1 SGHKS, CDR2 YYEKEE (reference sequence). CDR3 length: 13 residues. Here the CDR3 DNA reads TGTGCCAGCAGGGAAGGAGGCGCGCATGAGCAGTTCTTC. Its translation: CASREGGAHEQFF.

V and J are TRBV27 and TRBJ2-5; TRBD1 matches at 7 bases. Per the germline V gene, CDR1 is MNHEY and CDR2 is SMNVEV (reference sequence). The CDR3 loop spans 13 amino acids. J lost 1 base, V lost 6 bases, and 2 bases had no gene match. CDR3 sequence (DNA): TGTGCCAGCAGCGACAGGGTCCAAGAGACCCAGTACTTC. Translated, it gives CASSDRVQETQYF.

The rearrangement links TRBV7-8 to TRBJ2-3, with D unresolved. This CDR3 is 15 amino acids long. The V gene's germline CDR1 is SGHVS and CDR2 FQNEAQ. Trimming took off 10 bases at V and 0 bases at J, with 17 bases between the two ends. The CDR3: CATTNWVKSTDTQYF. In DNA, the CDR3 is TGTGCCACCACTAACTGGGTCAAGAGCACAGATACGCAGTATTTT.

In its sample, this clone was seen once. V gene TRBV5-6 combines with J gene TRBJ2-7; perhaps TRBD2 as D (7 bases). With 1 base removed from V and 3 bases from J, the gap between germline ends came to 14 bases. This CDR3 comprises 15 residues. From germline, CDR1 is SGHDT and CDR2 YYEEEE. Here the CDR3 reads CASSLPGGRLYEQYF. In nucleotides, the CDR3 is TGTGCCAGCAGCTTGCCGGGGGGCAGGCTCTACGAGCAGTACTTC.

The chain combines TRBV6-5 with TRBJ2-1; 8 nucleotides line up with TRBD2. V trimming: 10 bases; J trimming: 5 bases; junction bases outside the gene matches: 10. This CDR3 contains 14 residues. Germline-derived CDR1 and CDR2 are MNHEY and SVGAGI. The CDR3 loop is CATTVAGPHNEQFF. The CDR3 DNA reads as TGTGCCACGACGGTAGCGGGGCCCCACAATGAGCAGTTCTTC.

The V call is TRBV5-6, the J call TRBJ1-5; 7 bases map to TRBD1. Germline trimming cut 5 bases from V and 5 bases from J; bases unmatched to any gene: 10. This CDR3 contains 15 residues. Germline-derived CDR1 and CDR2 are SGHDT and YYEEEE. The CDR3 loop reads CASSSLDRRDQPQHF. The CDR3 DNA reads TGTGCCAGCAGTTCCCTGGACAGGAGAGATCAGCCCCAGCATTTT.

The gene calls are TRBV4-1 and TRBJ2-1; the match to TRBD2 covers 12 bases. Germline loops: CDR1 MGHRA, CDR2 YSYEKL. V gave up 0 bases and J gave up 7 bases; unmatched junction bases: 13. The CDR3 covers 19 residues. DNA of the CDR3: TGCGCCAGCAGCCAAGACCGAGTCCAACGACTAGCGGGAGATAATGAGCAGTTCTTC. Protein product: CASSQDRVQRLAGDNEQFF.

The chain combines TRBV27 with TRBJ2-3; D uncertain. The CDR3 extends over 14 amino acids. The V gene lost 3 bases and the J gene lost 0 bases, with 7 bases spanning the gap. In germline, CDR1 is MNHEY, CDR2 SMNVEV (reference sequence). This CDR3 reads CASSLASSTDTQYF. CDR3 bases: TGTGCCAGCAGTTTGGCCTCTAGCACAGATACGCAGTATTTT.

This clone was recorded once. V is TRBV7-9 and J is TRBJ1-5; unclear D gene. V lost 5 bases and J lost 8, with 10 bases in between. Germline V gene sequence: CDR1 SEHNR, CDR2 FQNEAQ (reference sequence). The CDR3 is made up of 12 amino acids. Here the CDR3 DNA reads TGTGCCAGCAGCACCCCGGCGGAGCCCCAGCATTTT. Encoded protein: CASSTPAEPQHF.

V usage is TRBV11-2 and J usage is TRBJ2-5; D gene unclear. The length of the CDR3 is 15 residues. The germline gives CDR1 SGHAT, CDR2 FQNNGV. V lost 4 bases, J lost 5 bases, and 17 bases lay in between. Written as DNA, the CDR3 is TGTGCCAGCAGCTCCGCTCCCCGCAATGAGGAGACCCAGTACTTC. Its translation is CASSSAPRNEETQYF.

J is TRBJ2-7 and V is TRBV27, with 11 bases aligning to TRBD2. The CDR3 contains 14 residues. The trim removed 4 bases at V and 4 bases at J, leaving 3 bases unmatched. CDR1 is MNHEY and CDR2 is SMNVEV in the germline V gene (reference sequence). CDR3: CASSSLAGGYEQYF. In nucleotides, the CDR3 is TGTGCCAGCAGTTCCCTAGCGGGAGGTTACGAGCAGTACTTC.

The rearrangement links TRBV4-1 to TRBJ2-7; a possible D gene is TRBD2 (5 bases). The CDR3 consists of 15 residues. Germline-derived CDR1 and CDR2 are MGHRA and YSYEKL. Between the trimmed V and J ends, which lost 1 base and 0 bases, there was a span of 10 bases. The CDR3 sequence is CASSQAVSGSYEQYF. The CDR3 DNA is TGCGCCAGCAGCCAAGCGGTCAGCGGCTCCTACGAGCAGTACTTC.

This clone was detected once. The V gene is TRBV4-1, the J gene TRBJ1-1, with D perhaps TRBD1 (6 bases). Per the germline V gene, CDR1 is MGHRA and CDR2 is YSYEKL. Trimming removed 4 bases at V and 1 base at J, with 10 bases between. The CDR3 runs to 14 residues. The CDR3 protein is CASSPQTGNTEAFF. The CDR3 DNA is TGCGCCAGCAGCCCACAGACAGGGAACACTGAAGCTTTCTTT.

In its sample, this clone was seen once. Sequence at one end of the junction differs from germline and may be a read error. The chain couples TRBV7-7 to TRBJ2-1; perhaps TRBD2 as D (5 bases). Germline V gene data show CDR1 as SSHAT and CDR2 as FNYEAQ (reference sequence). This CDR3 is built from 15 residues. DNA for the CDR3: TGTGCTAGCAGCTTAGCTCCAGGACTCAACAATGAGCAGTTCTTC. This translates into CASSLAPGLNNEQFF.

As DNA, the CDR3 is TGTGCCAGCAGCTTGGCTTCCCCCTTGCAGGGGCATTTCAACGAGCAGTACTTC. It codes for CASSLASPLQGHFNEQYF. The chain carries TRBV11-2 and TRBJ2-7; the D gene is possibly TRBD1 (6 bases). V lost 3 bases, J lost 5 bases, and 26 bases lay in between. This CDR3 has 18 residues. Germline assignment: CDR1 SGHAT and CDR2 FQNNGV. The full variable domain, rest sourced from reference TRBV11-2 and TRBJ2-7, is EAGVAQSPRYKIIEKRQSVAFWCNPISGHATLYWYQQILGQGPKLLIQFQNNGVVDDSQLPKDRFSAERLKGVDSTLKIQPAKLEDSAVYLCASSLASPLQGHFNEQYFGPGTRLTVT.

The chain is built from TRBV5-6 and TRBJ1-2; 9 bases are a match to TRBD1. Per germline, CDR1 SGHDT and CDR2 YYEEEE. CDR3 length: 18 residues. V gave up 3 bases and J gave up 12 bases; unmatched junction bases: 24. CDR3 residues: CASSYRQGVPSGYGADTF. The CDR3 DNA reads as TGTGCCAGCAGCTACCGACAGGGGGTACCTTCCGGCTATGGCGCAGACACCTTC.